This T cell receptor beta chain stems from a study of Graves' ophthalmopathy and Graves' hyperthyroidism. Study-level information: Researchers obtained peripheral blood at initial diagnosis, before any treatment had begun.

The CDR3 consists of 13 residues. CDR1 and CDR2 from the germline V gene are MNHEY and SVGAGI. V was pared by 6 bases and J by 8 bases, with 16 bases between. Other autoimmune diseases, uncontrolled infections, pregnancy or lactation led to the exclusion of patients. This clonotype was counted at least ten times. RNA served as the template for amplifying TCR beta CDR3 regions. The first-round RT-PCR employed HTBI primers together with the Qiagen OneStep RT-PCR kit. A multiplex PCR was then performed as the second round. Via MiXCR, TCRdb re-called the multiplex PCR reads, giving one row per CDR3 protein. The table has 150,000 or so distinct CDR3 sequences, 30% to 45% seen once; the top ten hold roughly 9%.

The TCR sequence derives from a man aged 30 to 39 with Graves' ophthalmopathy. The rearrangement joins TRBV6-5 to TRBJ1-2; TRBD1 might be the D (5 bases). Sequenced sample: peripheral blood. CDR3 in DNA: TGTGCCAGCAGCTGGGACTTTGGGATGGGCTACACCTTC. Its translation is CASSWDFGMGYTF.